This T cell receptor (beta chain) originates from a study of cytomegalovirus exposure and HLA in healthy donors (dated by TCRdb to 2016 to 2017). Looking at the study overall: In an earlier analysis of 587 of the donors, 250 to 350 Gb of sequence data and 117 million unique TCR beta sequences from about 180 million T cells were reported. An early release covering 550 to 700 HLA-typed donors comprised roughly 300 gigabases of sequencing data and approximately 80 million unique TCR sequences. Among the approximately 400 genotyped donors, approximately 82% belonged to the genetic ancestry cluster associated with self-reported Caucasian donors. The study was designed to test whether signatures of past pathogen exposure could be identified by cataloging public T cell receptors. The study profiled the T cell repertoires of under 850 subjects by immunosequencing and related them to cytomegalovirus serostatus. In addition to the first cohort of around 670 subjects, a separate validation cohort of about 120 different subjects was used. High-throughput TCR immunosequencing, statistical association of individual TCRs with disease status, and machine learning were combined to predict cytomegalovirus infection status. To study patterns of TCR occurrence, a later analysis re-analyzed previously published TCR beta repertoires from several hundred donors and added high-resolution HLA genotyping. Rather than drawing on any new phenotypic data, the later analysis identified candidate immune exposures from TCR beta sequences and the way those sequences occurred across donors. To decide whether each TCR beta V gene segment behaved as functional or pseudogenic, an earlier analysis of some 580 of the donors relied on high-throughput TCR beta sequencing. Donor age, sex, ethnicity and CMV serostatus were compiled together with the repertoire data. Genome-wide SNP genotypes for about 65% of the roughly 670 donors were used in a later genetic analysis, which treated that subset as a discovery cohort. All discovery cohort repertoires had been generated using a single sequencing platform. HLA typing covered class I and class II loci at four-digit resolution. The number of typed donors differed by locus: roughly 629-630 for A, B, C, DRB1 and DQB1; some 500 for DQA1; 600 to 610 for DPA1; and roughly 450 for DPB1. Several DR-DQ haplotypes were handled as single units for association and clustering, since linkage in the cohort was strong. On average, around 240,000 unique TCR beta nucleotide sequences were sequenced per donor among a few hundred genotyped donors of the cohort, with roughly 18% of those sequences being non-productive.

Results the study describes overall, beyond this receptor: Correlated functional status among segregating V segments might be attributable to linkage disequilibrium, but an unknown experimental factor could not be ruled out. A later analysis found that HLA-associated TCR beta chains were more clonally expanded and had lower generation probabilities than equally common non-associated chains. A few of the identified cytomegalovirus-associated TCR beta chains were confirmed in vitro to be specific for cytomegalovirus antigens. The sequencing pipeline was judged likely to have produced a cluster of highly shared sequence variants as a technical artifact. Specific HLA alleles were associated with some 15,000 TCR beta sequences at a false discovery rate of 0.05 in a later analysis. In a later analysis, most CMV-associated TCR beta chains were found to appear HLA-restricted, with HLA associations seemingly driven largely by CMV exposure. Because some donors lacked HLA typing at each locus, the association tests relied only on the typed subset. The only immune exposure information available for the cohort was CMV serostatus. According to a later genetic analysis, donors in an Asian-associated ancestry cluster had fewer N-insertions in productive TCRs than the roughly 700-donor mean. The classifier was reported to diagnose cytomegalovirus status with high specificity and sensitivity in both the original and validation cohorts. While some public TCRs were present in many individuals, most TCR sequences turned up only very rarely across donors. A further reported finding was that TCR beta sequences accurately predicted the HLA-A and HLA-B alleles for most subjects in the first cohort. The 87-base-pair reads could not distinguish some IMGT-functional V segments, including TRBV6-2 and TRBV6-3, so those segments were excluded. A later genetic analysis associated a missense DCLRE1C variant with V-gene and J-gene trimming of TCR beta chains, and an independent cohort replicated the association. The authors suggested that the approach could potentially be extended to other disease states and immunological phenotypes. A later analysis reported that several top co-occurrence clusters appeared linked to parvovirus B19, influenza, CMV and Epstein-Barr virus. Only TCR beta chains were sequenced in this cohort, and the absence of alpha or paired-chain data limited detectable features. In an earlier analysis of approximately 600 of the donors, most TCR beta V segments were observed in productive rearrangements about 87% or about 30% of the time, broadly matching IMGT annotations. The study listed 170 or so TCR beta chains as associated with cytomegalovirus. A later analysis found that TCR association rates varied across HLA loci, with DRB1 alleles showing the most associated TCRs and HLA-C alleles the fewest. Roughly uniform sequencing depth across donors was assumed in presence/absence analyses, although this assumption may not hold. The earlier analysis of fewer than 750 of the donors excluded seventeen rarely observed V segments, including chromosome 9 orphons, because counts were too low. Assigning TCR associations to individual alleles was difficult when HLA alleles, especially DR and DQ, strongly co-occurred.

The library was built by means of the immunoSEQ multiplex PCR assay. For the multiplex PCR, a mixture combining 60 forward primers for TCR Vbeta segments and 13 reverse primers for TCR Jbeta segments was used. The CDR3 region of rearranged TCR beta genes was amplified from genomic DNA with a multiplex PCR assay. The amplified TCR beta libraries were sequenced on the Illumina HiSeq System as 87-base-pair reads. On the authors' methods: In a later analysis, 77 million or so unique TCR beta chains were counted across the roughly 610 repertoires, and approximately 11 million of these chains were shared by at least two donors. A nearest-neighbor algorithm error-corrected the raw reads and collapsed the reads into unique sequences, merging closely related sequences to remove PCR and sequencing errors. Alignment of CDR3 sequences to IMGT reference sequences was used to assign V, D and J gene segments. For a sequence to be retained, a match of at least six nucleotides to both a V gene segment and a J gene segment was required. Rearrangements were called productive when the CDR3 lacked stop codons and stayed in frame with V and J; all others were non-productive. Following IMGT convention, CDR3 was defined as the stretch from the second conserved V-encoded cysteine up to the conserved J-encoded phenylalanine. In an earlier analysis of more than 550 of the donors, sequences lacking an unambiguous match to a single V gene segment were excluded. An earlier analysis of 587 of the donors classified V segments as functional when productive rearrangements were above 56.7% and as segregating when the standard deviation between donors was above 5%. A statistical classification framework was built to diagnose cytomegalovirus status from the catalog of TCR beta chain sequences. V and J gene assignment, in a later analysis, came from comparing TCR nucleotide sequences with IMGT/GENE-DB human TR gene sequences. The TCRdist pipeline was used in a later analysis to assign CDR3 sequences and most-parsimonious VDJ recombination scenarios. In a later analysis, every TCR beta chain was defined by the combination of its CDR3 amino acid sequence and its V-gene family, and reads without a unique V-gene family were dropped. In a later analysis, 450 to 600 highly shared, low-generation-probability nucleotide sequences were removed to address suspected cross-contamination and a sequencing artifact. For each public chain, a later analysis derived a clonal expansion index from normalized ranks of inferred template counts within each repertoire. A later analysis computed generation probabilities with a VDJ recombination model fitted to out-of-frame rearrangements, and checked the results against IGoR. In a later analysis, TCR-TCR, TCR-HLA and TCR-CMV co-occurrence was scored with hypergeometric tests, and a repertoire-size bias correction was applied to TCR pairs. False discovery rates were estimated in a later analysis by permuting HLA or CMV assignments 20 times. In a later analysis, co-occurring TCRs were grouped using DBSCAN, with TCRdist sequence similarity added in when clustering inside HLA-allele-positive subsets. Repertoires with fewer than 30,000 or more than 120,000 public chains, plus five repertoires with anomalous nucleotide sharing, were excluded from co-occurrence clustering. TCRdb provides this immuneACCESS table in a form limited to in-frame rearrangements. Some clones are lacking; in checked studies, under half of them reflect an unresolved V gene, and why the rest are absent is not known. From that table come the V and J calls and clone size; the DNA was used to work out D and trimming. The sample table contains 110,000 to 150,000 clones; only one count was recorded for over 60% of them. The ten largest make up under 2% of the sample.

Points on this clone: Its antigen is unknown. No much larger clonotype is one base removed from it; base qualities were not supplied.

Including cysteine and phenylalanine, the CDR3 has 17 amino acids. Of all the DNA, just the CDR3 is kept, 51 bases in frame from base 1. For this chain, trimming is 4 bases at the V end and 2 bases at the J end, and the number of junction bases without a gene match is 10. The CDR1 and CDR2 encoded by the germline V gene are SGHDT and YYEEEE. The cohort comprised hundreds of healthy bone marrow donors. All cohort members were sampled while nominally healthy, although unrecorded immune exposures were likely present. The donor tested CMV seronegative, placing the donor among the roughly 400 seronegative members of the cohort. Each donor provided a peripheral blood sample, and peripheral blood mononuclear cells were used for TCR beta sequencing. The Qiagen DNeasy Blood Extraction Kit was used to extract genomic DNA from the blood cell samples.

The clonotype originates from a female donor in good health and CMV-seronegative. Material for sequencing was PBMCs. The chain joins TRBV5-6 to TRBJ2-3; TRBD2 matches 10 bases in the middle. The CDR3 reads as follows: CASSLFGLAGVTDTQYF. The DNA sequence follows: TGTGCCAGCAGCCTATTTGGGCTAGCGGGAGTCACAGATACGCAGTATTTT.